The 23 T cell receptor beta chains below all came from one sample that was sequenced in a study of shared clonotypes between healthy human individuals. TCRdb's table, derived via immunoSEQ multiplex PCR, lists solely in-frame clones and lacks some. The table records 2,500,000 or so clones, roughly 90% of them present only once. Specimen: naive CD4+ T cells from PBMCs. Specified subset: CD45RA+ positively selected. The receptor set was obtained from a man between 18 and 35 years old in good health. Some clones in this sample may be carry-over from other donors' samples.

This clone appeared once. J is TRBJ2-3 and V is TRBV4-1; TRBD1 aligns across 8 bases. Trimming at V came to 2 bases and at J to 5 bases, leaving 6 bases not matched to a gene. This CDR3 is 15 amino acids long. In germline, CDR1 is MGHRA, CDR2 YSYEKL. CDR3 region: CASSQWGQALDTQYF. The CDR3 DNA reads as TGCGCCAGCAGCCAATGGGGACAGGCCCTAGATACGCAGTATTTT.

This chain links TRBV28 with TRBJ2-7; weak D call: TRBD2 (7 bases). The CDR3 covers 14 residues. Germline-derived CDR1 and CDR2 are MDHEN and SYDVKM. Trimming took off 8 bases at V and 5 bases at J, with 19 bases between the two ends. DNA of the CDR3: TGTGCCAGCGCGGGGGCCGGAGGGTCCGACGAGCAGTACTTC. Its translation: CASAGAGGSDEQYF.

The J gene is TRBJ2-4, the V gene TRBV5-6; TRBD2 is a possible D gene (5 bases). CDR1 and CDR2 from the germline V gene are SGHDT and YYEEEE. The CDR3 spans 13 residues. V lost 1 base, J lost 6 bases, and 8 bases lay in between. CDR3 coding DNA: TGTGCCAGCAGCTTGCCAGGAGGAAACATTCAGTACTTC. As protein: CASSLPGGNIQYF.

Written as DNA, the CDR3 is TGCAGCGTTGGGCAGGTACTATCAGATACGCAGTATTTT. It is translated as CSVGQVLSDTQYF. The V gene is TRBV29-1, the J gene TRBJ2-3; no reliable D call. Trimming pared 4 bases from V and 4 bases from J, leaving 12 bases between. The CDR3 is 13 residues long. Germline V gene sequence: CDR1 SQVTM, CDR2 ANQGSEA.

This chain joins TRBV10-3 and TRBJ2-3; D unresolved. The CDR3 loop spans 14 amino acids. Germline V gene lookup returns CDR1 ENHRY and CDR2 SYGVKD. The germline V and J ends were trimmed by 0 bases and 4 bases, with 8 bases remaining between them. The CDR3 DNA reads TGTGCCATCAGTGAGTCGAGGATCCCAGATACGCAGTATTTT. Protein product: CAISESRIPDTQYF.

This clone is a singleton in its sample. The V gene is TRBV28, the J gene TRBJ2-1; TRBD2 aligns across 9 bases. Trimming removed 4 bases from V and 7 bases from J; junction bases left unmatched: 8. Germline V gene sequence: CDR1 MDHEN, CDR2 SYDVKM. The CDR3 consists of 15 residues. CDR3 protein: CASSSSGILRNEQFF. In DNA form, the CDR3 reads TGTGCCAGCAGTTCTAGCGGGATCCTTAGGAATGAGCAGTTCTTC. Based on the CDR3 plus reference TRBV28 and TRBJ2-1, the full variable domain is DVKVTQSSRYLVKRTGEKVFLECVQDMDHENMFWYRQDPGLGLRLIYFSYDVKMKEKGDIPEGYSVSREKKERFSLILESASTNQTSMYLCASSSSGILRNEQFFGPGTRLTVL.

The V call is TRBV7-9, the J call TRBJ1-4, with D hard to call. CDR1 and CDR2 from the germline V gene are SEHNR and FQNEAQ (reference sequence). The V end lost 2 bases, the J end lost 8 bases, and 18 bases lay between the germline ends. The CDR3 is 16 amino acids. The CDR3 sequence: CASSLYRGSVREKLFF. For the CDR3, the DNA is TGTGCCAGCAGCTTATATCGGGGAAGTGTAAGGGAAAAACTGTTTTTT.

CDR3 sequence: CASRPTGVGYGYTF. The CDR3 coding sequence is TGCGCCAGCAGACCAACAGGGGTAGGCTATGGCTACACCTTC. This chain uses TRBV5-1 with TRBJ1-2; the match to TRBD1 covers 7 bases. The CDR3 has 14 amino acids. Germline V gene lookup returns CDR1 SGHRS and CDR2 YFSETQ. V was clipped by 5 bases and J by 4 bases; unmatched bases: 8.

The V and J genes are TRBV5-8 and TRBJ2-1; D gene uncertain. This CDR3 comprises 14 residues. V lost 2 bases and J 7 bases, leaving 13 bases between the germline ends. The germline CDR1 and CDR2 sequences are SGHTS and YDEGEE. CDR3 nucleotide sequence: TGTGCCAGCAGCTTCCGGGCATTGCGGAATGAGCAGTTCTTC. Protein product: CASSFRALRNEQFF.

The chain links TRBV11-2 to TRBJ1-2; D is perhaps TRBD1 (5 bases). Trimming pared 4 bases from V and 7 bases from J, leaving 10 bases between. This CDR3 has 12 residues. The germline V gene has CDR1 SGHAT and CDR2 FQNNGV. The CDR3 loop is CASSSGGFGYTF. DNA of the CDR3: TGTGCCAGCAGCTCCGGGGGATTTGGCTACACCTTC. The full variable domain, completed using reference TRBV11-2 and TRBJ1-2, is EAGVAQSPRYKIIEKRQSVAFWCNPISGHATLYWYQQILGQGPKLLIQFQNNGVVDDSQLPKDRFSAERLKGVDSTLKIQPAKLEDSAVYLCASSSGGFGYTFGSGTRLTVV.

This clone was found once. The chain has TRBV5-4 and TRBJ2-1, with TRBD2 matching over 9 bases. The CDR3 consists of 16 residues. Germline V lookup: CDR1 SGHNT, CDR2 YYREEE (reference sequence). The V gene end was trimmed by 0 bases and the J gene end by 1 base; junction bases not matched to a gene: 2. The CDR3 DNA follows: TGTGCCAGCAGCTTGGCTAGCGGGAATTCCTACAATGAGCAGTTCTTC. This translates into CASSLASGNSYNEQFF.

Regarding this clone: Other DNA variants within this sample encode the same CDR3. V is TRBV11-3 and J is TRBJ2-1; D gene uncertain. Germline lookup yields CDR1 SGHNT and CDR2 YENEEA. This CDR3 comprises 14 residues. The ends were cut back, 6 bases at V and 0 bases at J, with 9 bases in the middle. CDR3 loop: CASSPRSSYNEQFF. CDR3 nucleotides: TGTGCCAGCAGTCCGAGGAGCTCCTACAATGAGCAGTTCTTC.

This clone was picked up one time. This rearrangement joins TRBV28 to TRBJ2-7; D gene unclear. V was clipped by 5 bases and J by 3 bases, with 11 bases between them. Germline CDR1 MDHEN, CDR2 SYDVKM. This CDR3 has 13 residues. CDR3: CASSPGPHYEQYF. CDR3 DNA sequence: TGTGCCAGCAGTCCAGGTCCACACTACGAGCAGTACTTC.

V usage is TRBV5-1 and J usage is TRBJ1-1; D is unresolved. Germline-derived CDR1 and CDR2 are SGHRS and YFSETQ. The CDR3 contains 14 residues. V lost 0 bases and J 6 bases, leaving 12 bases between the germline ends. Here the CDR3 DNA reads TGCGCCAGCAGCTTGGTTCGGACCCCGTCTGAAGCTTTCTTT. The encoded protein is CASSLVRTPSEAFF.

The chain employs TRBV7-2 and TRBJ2-2; weak D call: TRBD2 (5 bases). The CDR3 spans 14 residues. CDR1 and CDR2 (germline): SGHTA, FQGNSA. V was cut by 6 bases and J by 7 bases, with 15 bases left in between. The CDR3, as DNA: TGTGCCAGCAGTTTTGTGCTAGCCTTCGGGGAGCTGTTTTTT. It codes for CASSFVLAFGELFF.

The chain employs TRBV11-2 and TRBJ2-7; 11 nucleotides align to TRBD2. CDR3 length: 16 residues. Per germline, CDR1 SGHAT and CDR2 FQNNGV. J gave up 3 bases and V 8 bases, and 12 bases lay outside the gene matches. DNA of the CDR3: TGTGCCAGCCGATCGCCGCGGACTAGCGGGCTCTACGAGCAGTACTTC. This encodes CASRSPRTSGLYEQYF.

V gene TRBV18 combines with J gene TRBJ1-4; possibly TRBD1 for D (6 bases). This CDR3 is 14 amino acids long. V was cut by 1 base and J by 3 bases, with 6 bases left in between. Germline CDR1 reads KGHSH; CDR2 reads LQKENI. This chain's CDR3 is CASSPRGPNEKLFF. The CDR3 DNA reads as TGTGCCAGCTCACCACGGGGGCCTAATGAAAAACTGTTTTTT.

This clone was detected only once. This CDR3 is CASSLQQGDRNEQYF. CDR3 DNA sequence: TGTGCCAGCAGCTTGCAACAGGGAGATCGGAACGAGCAGTACTTC. This chain joins TRBV5-4 and TRBJ2-7; D perhaps matches TRBD1 (6 bases). Trimming shortened V by 1 base and J by 5 bases, and 16 bases separated the two germline ends. The CDR3 extends over 15 amino acids. The germline CDR1 and CDR2 sequences are SGHNT and YYREEE (reference sequence). Using reference TRBV5-4 and TRBJ2-7 for the parts outside the CDR3, the full variable domain is ETGVTQSPTHLIKTRGQQVTLRCSSQSGHNTVSWYQQALGQGPQFIFQYYREEENGRGNFPPRFSGLQFPNYSSELNVNALELDDSALYLCASSLQQGDRNEQYFGPGTRLTVT.

The V call is TRBV5-1, the J call TRBJ1-4, with D possibly TRBD1 on 6 matching bases. The CDR3 spans 15 residues. V was clipped by 5 bases and J by 8 bases, with 19 bases between them. Per germline, CDR1 SGHRS and CDR2 YFSETQ. CDR3 in amino acids: CASRATPRGNEKLFF. CDR3 nucleotide sequence: TGCGCCAGCAGAGCAACCCCCAGGGGAAACGAAAAACTGTTTTTT.

This chain uses TRBV21-1 with TRBJ1-1; the table calls TRBD1, which could not be checked here. TRBV21-1 represents a pseudogene. This CDR3 spans 16 amino acids. The CDR3 loop reads CASSWDRFMEFAEAFF. CDR3 nucleotide sequence: TGTGCCAGCAGCTGGGACAGGTTTATGGAGTTCGCTGAAGCTTTCTTT.

The chain joins TRBV2 to TRBJ2-7, with TRBD1 matching 9 bases. CDR1 SNHLY and CDR2 FYNNEI come from the germline V gene. After removal of 8 bases from V and 2 bases from J, the junction contained 16 bases not matched to a gene. This CDR3 has 17 residues. The CDR3 DNA sequence: TGTGCCAGCCAGCCAGGGACAGGGAGAGGTGGGGCCTACGAGCAGTACTTC. Translation: CASQPGTGRGGAYEQYF.

The V gene is TRBV4-1, the J gene TRBJ2-1; 11 bases match TRBD2. The V gene end was trimmed by 5 bases and the J gene end by 3 bases; junction bases not matched to a gene: 3. The CDR3 consists of 15 residues. Germline loops: CDR1 MGHRA, CDR2 YSYEKL. The CDR3 sequence is CASSWTSGRYNEQFF. DNA for the CDR3: TGCGCCAGCAGCTGGACTAGCGGGCGCTACAATGAGCAGTTCTTC.

The rearrangement uses TRBV7-3 and TRBJ2-1, with 9 bases matching TRBD1. J gave up 3 bases and V 5 bases, and 5 bases lay outside the gene matches. Germline CDR1 reads SGHTA; CDR2 reads FQGTGA. The CDR3 runs 15 residues. The CDR3 DNA sequence: TGTGCCAGCAGCAAGGGACAGGGACTCTACAATGAGCAGTTCTTC. Translation: CASSKGQGLYNEQFF.